Presented here are 3 T cell receptor beta chains from one specimen sequenced in a study of T cells in Graves' hyperthyroidism and ophthalmopathy. Template material for amplifying TCR beta CDR3 regions consisted of RNA transcripts. HTBI primers were used for first-round RT-PCR of the TCR CDR3. TCRdb re-derived calls from the multiplex PCR reads in MiXCR, one entry per CDR3 protein. The table records 450,000 to 700,000 distinct CDR3 sequences, around 46% of them present only once. Specimen: peripheral blood or thyroid tissue (not recorded which). These receptors were taken from an adult woman with Graves' disease, either hyperthyroidism or ophthalmopathy (not recorded which).

The rearrangement joins TRBV29-1 to TRBJ1-2; D is possibly TRBD1 (5 bases). Trimming left V 6 bases short and J 8 bases short, with 19 bases between. CDR3 length: 13 amino acids. Germline CDR1 is SQVTM and CDR2 is ANQGSEA. CDR3 sequence reads: CSVARGGGIGYTF. The DNA for the CDR3 is TGCAGCGTCGCGCGCGGGGGGGGAATCGGCTACACCTTC.

This clonotype showed up many times. The CDR3 DNA sequence: TGTGCCAGCAGGATCCGGACAGGGTTTAATTCACCCCTCCACTTT. Encoded protein: CASRIRTGFNSPLHF. The rearrangement joins TRBV13 to TRBJ1-6; 8 nucleotides match TRBD1. Losses at the gene ends were 6 bases for V and 6 bases for J; bases not matched to a gene: 7. This CDR3 has 15 residues. Germline V gene lookup returns CDR1 PRHDT and CDR2 FYEKMQ (reference sequence).

Points on this clonotype: A junction boundary mismatches the germline segment, possibly from a read error. The chain carries TRBV28 and TRBJ1-2; 8 bases line up with TRBD1. Germline lookup yields CDR1 MDHEN and CDR2 SYDVKM. The CDR3 extends over 12 amino acids. The CDR3 loop is CASSLAPQGQVF. The CDR3 region has the DNA TGTGCCAGCAGTTTGGCCCCCCAGGGACAGGTCTTC.